Sequencing of this T cell receptor (beta chain) was carried out in a study of tumor-infiltrating lymphocytes in primary liver carcinoma. Germline V gives CDR1 MNHNY, CDR2 SVGAGI (reference sequence). This CDR3 is 14 amino acids long. The roughly 20-34 mg bulk tissue piece was not sorted before simultaneous RNA and DNA extraction. In every tumor sample, viable tumor cells made up over 75%. With a constant-region primer, TCR beta cDNA was made from approximately 520 ng of total RNA. Three nested multiplex PCR rounds, a slightly modified ARM-PCR method, built the TCR beta libraries. The first two PCR rounds used TRBV1-TRBV30 primers with a Cbeta primer, 9 to 11 cycles each. In TCRdb, the multiplex PCR reads were re-called with MiXCR into one record per CDR3 protein. The sample holds about 78,000 distinct CDR3 sequences; roughly two thirds are singletons and the top ten take roughly an eighth. Findings of the study overall: Lower overlap was observed for tumor-adjacent and tumor-blood pairs relative to tumor region pairs. Merely about 7.5-24% of top clones occurred in all five tumor regions. Tumor tissue displayed a significantly greater top-250-clone fraction than blood (p = 0.039).

As regards this clonotype: Its target is unknown.

The rearrangement joins TRBV6-6 to TRBJ1-5; no clear D gene. This receptor was obtained from a woman aged 55-70 years with primary liver carcinoma and hepatitis B virus infection. Sequencing was done on a sample of liver tumor tissue from sampling region 4. The subset: tumor region T4, right-lateral pole. This chain's CDR3 is CVSSYGRNNQPQHF. DNA of the CDR3: TGTGTTAGCAGTTACGGCAGAAACAATCAGCCCCAGCATTTT.